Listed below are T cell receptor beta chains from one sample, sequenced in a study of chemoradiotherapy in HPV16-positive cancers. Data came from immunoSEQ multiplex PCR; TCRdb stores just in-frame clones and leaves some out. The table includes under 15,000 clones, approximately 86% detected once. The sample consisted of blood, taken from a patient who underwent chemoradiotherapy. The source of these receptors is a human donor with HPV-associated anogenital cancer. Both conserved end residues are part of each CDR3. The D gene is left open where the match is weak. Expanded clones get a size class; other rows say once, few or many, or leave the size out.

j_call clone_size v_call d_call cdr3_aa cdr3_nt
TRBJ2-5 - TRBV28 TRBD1 CASSLRTGRGETQYF TGTGCCAGCAGTTTAAGGACAGGGAGAGGAGAGACCCAGTACTTC
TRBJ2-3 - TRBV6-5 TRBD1 CASRPGQGSTDTQYF TGTGCCAGCAGGCCCGGACAGGGAAGCACAGATACGCAGTATTTT
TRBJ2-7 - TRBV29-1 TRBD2 CSARLAGESEQYF TGCAGCGCAAGACTAGCGGGGGAGAGCGAGCAGTACTTC
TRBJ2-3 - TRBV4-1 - CASSQEEGIKDTQYF TGCGCCAGCAGCCAAGAGGAGGGGATTAAAGATACGCAGTATTTT
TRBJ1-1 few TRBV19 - CASSGGEAFF TGTGCCAGTAGTGGGGGAGAAGCTTTCTTT
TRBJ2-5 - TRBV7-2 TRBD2 CASSPTTTLAGQETQYF TGTGCCAGCAGCCCCACGACCACTCTAGCGGGGCAAGAGACCCAGTACTTC
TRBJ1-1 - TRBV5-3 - CARSRSPLGTEAFF TGTGCCAGAAGCAGGAGCCCGTTGGGCACTGAAGCTTTCTTT
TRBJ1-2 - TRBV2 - CASSKDTSKGGYTF TGTGCCAGCAGTAAGGACACATCTAAAGGTGGCTACACCTTC
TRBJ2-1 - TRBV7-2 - CASSLVSTQNNEQFF TGTGCCAGCAGCTTAGTTTCCACGCAAAACAATGAGCAGTTCTTC
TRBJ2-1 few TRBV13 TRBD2 CASSSGGGGDYEQFF TGTGCCAGCAGCTCAGGTGGCGGGGGGGACTATGAGCAGTTCTTC
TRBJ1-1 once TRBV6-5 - CASSSLDTEAFF TGTGCCAGCAGTAGTCTGGACACTGAAGCTTTCTTT
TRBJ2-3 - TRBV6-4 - CASSPVGGARTDTQYF TGTGCCAGCAGTCCTGTCGGCGGGGCCCGCACAGATACGCAGTATTTT
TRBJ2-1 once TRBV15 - CATSRGPELYNEQFF TGTGCCACCAGCAGAGGTCCCGAACTTTACAATGAGCAGTTCTTC
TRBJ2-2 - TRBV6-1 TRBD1 CASRRGRDTGELFF TGTGCCAGCAGGAGGGGGCGCGACACCGGGGAGCTGTTTTTT
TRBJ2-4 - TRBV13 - CASSRRGGTDNIQYF TGTGCCAGCAGCCGGAGGGGGGGGACAGACAACATTCAGTACTTC
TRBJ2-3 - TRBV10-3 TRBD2 CASRGGPPGGQYF TGTGCCTCTCGCGGGGGGCCTCCAGGTGGGCAGTATTTT
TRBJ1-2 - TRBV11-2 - CATQERNYGYTF TGTGCCACCCAAGAAAGGAACTATGGCTACACCTTC
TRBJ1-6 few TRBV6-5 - CASSYTPGALHF TGTGCCAGCAGTTACACTCCTGGGGCCCTCCACTTT
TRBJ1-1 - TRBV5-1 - CASSRRGNLVGNTEAFF TGCGCCAGCAGCCGTCGAGGGAATTTGGTAGGGAACACTGAAGCTTTCTTT
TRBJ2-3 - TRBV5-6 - CASSDIAFNTDTQYF TGTGCCAGCAGCGATATAGCCTTTAACACAGATACGCAGTATTTT
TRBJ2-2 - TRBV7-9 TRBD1 CASSPGTGYTGELFF TGTGCCAGCAGCCCCGGGACAGGGTATACCGGGGAGCTGTTTTTT
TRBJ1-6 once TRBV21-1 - CASSRGQEASDSPLHF TGTGCCAGCAGCAGGGGACAGGAGGCGTCGGATTCACCCCTCCACTTT
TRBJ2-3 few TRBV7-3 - CASSSTGTDTQYF TGTGCCAGCAGCTCGACAGGTACAGATACGCAGTATTTT
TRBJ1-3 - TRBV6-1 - CASSVRAGNTIYF TGTGCCAGCAGTGTCCGGGCTGGAAACACCATATATTTT
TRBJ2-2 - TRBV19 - CASSIGVSARNGELFF TGTGCCAGTAGTATTGGGGTATCAGCGAGAAACGGGGAGCTGTTTTTT
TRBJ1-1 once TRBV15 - CATSPLGENTEAFF TGTGCCACCAGTCCGTTGGGGGAGAACACTGAAGCTTTCTTT
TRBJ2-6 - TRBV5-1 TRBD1 CASSAGTGSSGANVLTF TGCGCCAGCAGCGCCGGGACAGGGTCCTCTGGGGCCAACGTCCTGACTTTC
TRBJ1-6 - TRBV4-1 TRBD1 CASSLPTGPNSPLHF TGCGCCAGCAGCCTACCGACAGGGCCCAATTCACCCCTCCACTTT
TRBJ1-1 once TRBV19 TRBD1 CASSPQTGTMNTEAFF TGTGCCAGTAGTCCACAGACAGGGACAATGAACACTGAAGCTTTCTTT
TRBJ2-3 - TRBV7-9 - CASRPDQPTDTQYF TGTGCCAGCAGACCTGACCAGCCGACAGATACGCAGTATTTT
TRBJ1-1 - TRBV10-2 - CASSVAGRTNTEAFF TGCGCCAGCAGTGTCGCCGGACGGACTAACACTGAAGCTTTCTTT
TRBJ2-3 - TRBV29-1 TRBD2 CSTTLGLALADTQYF TGCAGCACAACGCTGGGACTAGCACTTGCAGATACGCAGTATTTT
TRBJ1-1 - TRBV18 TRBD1 CASSSGGDGYTEAFF TGTGCCAGCTCGTCAGGGGGCGATGGGTACACTGAAGCTTTCTTT
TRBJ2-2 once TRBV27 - CASKGGVYTGELFF TGTGCCAGCAAAGGCGGGGTTTATACCGGGGAGCTGTTTTTT
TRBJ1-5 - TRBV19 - CASSISPGSVVYSNQPQHF TGTGCCAGTAGTATCTCACCGGGATCAGTGGTTTATAGCAATCAGCCCCAGCATTTT
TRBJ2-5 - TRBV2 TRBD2 CASSETSGGETQYF TGTGCCAGCAGTGAAACTAGCGGGGGAGAGACCCAGTACTTC
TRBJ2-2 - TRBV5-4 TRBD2 CASSRIAGANTGELFF TGTGCCAGCAGCCGTATAGCGGGTGCGAACACCGGGGAGCTGTTTTTT
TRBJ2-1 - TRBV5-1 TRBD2 CASSAGTNQHEQFF TGCGCCAGCAGCGCCGGGACTAATCAACATGAGCAGTTCTTC
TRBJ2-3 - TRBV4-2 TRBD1 CASSHEDRDGVPRQYF TGTGCCAGCAGCCACGAGGACAGGGATGGTGTACCTAGGCAGTATTTT
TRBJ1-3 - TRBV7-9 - CASSPWGSGNTIYF TGTGCCAGCAGCCCCTGGGGCTCTGGAAACACCATATATTTT
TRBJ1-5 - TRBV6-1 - CAITDLHSNQPQHF TGTGCCATCACAGATCTTCATAGCAATCAGCCCCAGCATTTT
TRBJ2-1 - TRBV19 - CASRDRPNEQFF TGTGCCAGTAGGGACAGACCCAATGAGCAGTTCTTC
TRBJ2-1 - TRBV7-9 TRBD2 CASSYPGLAGVEQFF TGTGCCAGCAGCTACCCTGGACTAGCGGGGGTTGAGCAGTTCTTC
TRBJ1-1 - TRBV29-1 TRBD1 CSGLDRGGLGHTEAFF TGCAGCGGATTGGACAGGGGAGGCCTTGGGCACACTGAAGCTTTCTTT
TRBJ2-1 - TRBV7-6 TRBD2 CASSLGYGGAGNEQFF TGTGCCAGCAGCTTAGGATACGGGGGGGCGGGCAATGAGCAGTTCTTC
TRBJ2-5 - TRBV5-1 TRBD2 CASSLEWGGQETQYF TGCGCCAGCAGCTTGGAGTGGGGGGGCCAAGAGACCCAGTACTTC
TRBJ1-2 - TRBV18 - CASSPLVSIGDISNYGYTF TGTGCCAGCTCACCACTTGTATCGATTGGGGACATCTCTAACTATGGCTACACCTTC
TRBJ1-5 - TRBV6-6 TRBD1 CAGLKTGQQYNQPQHF TGTGCCGGACTAAAGACGGGACAGCAATACAATCAGCCCCAGCATTTT
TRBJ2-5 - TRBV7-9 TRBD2 CASSPHRGLAGGPRETQYF TGTGCCAGCAGCCCCCATCGGGGGTTAGCGGGGGGGCCTCGGGAGACCCAGTACTTC
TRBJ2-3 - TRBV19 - CASSIRKTLSDTQYF TGTGCCAGTAGTATTAGAAAAACCCTCAGTGATACGCAGTATTTT
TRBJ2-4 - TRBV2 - CASSEARQGKNIQYF TGTGCCAGCAGTGAAGCGCGGCAGGGGAAAAACATTCAGTACTTC
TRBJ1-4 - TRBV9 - CASSVGTTNEKLFF TGTGCCAGCAGCGTGGGGACAACTAATGAAAAACTGTTTTTT